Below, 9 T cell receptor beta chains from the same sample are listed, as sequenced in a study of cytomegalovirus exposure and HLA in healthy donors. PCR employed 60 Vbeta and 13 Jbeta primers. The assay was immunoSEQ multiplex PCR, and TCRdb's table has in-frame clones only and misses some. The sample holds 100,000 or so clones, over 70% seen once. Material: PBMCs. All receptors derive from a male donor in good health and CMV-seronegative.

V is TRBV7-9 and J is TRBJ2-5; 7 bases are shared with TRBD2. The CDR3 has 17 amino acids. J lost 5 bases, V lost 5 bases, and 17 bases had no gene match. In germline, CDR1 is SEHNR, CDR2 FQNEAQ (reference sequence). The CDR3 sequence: CASSLVGTPGGTETQYF. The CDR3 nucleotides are TGTGCCAGCAGCCTAGTAGGGACCCCGGGGGGTACCGAGACCCAGTACTTC.

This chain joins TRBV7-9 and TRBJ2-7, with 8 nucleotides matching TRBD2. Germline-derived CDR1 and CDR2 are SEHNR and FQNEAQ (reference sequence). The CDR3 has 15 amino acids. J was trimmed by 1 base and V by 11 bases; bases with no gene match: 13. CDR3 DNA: TGTGCCGGCGTCGGGCGGGAGGATAGTTCCTACGAGCAGTACTTC. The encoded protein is CAGVGREDSSYEQYF.

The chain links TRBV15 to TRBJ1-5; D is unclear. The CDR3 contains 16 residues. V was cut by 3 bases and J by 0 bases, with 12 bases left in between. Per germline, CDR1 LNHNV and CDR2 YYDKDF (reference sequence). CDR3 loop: CATSSETAFSNQPQHF. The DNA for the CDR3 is TGTGCCACCAGCAGTGAAACAGCCTTTAGCAATCAGCCCCAGCATTTT.

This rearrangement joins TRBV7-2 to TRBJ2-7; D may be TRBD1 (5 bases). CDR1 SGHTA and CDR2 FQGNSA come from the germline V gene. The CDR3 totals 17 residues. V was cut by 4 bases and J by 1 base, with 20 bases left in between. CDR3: CASSYLKWGHLSYEQYF. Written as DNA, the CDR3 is TGTGCCAGCAGCTACCTCAAATGGGGCCACCTTTCCTACGAGCAGTACTTC.

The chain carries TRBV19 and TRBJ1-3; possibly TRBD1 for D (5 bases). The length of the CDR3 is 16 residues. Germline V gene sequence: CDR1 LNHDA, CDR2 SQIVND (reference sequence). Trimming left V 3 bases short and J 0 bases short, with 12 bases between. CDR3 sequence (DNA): TGTGCCAGTAGTATGCTCAGGGTAAACTCTGGAAACACCATATATTTT. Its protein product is CASSMLRVNSGNTIYF.

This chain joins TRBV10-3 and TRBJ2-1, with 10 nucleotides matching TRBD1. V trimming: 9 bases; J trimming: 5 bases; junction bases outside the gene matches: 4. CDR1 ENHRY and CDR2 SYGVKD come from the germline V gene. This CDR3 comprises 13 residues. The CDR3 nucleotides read TGTGCCATGACAGGGGGCATCGACAATGAGCAGTTCTTC. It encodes CAMTGGIDNEQFF.

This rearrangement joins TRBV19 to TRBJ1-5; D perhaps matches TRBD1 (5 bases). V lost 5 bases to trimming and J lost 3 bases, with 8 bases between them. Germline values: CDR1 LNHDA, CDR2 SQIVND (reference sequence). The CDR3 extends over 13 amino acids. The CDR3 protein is CASSLTVNQPQHF. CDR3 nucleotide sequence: TGTGCCAGTAGTCTGACAGTCAATCAGCCCCAGCATTTT.

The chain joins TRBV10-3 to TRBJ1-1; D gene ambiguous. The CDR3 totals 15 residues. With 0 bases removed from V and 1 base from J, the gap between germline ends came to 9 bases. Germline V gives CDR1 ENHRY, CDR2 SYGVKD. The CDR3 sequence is CAISESASANTEAFF. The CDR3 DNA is TGTGCCATCAGTGAGTCGGCCAGCGCGAACACTGAAGCTTTCTTT.

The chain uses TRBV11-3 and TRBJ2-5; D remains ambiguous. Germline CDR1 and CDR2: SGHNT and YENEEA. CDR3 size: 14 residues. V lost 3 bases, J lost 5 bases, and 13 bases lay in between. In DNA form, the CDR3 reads TGTGCCAGCAGCTTTGGCCCGGAGAGGGAGACCCAGTACTTC. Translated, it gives CASSFGPERETQYF.